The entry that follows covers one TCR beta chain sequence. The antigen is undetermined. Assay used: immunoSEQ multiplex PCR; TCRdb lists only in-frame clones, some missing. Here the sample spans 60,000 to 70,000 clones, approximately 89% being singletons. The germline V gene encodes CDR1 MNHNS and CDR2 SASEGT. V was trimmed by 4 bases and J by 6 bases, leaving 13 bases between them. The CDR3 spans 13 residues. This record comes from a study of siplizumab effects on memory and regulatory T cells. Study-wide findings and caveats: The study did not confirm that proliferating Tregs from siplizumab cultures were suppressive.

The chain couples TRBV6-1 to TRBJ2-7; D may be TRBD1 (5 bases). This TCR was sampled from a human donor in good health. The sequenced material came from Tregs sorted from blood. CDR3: CASSGSFRGEQYF. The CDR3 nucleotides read TGTGCCAGCAGTGGGTCATTTAGGGGCGAGCAGTACTTC.